This record covers a single T cell receptor beta chain. This receptor's antigen is unknown. No base qualities exist here, and no much larger clone lies one base off it. The data belong to a study of blood T cell repertoires in COVID-19 (dated by TCRdb to 2020 to 2021). Background for the entire study: The collaborator samples originated in the United States, Italy and Spain and spanned the acute and convalescent phases of COVID-19. The prospective study material was composed of cDNA or gDNA derived from T cells, B-cell-depleted T cells, or PBMCs. Subjects who had been exposed to COVID-19, were actively infected with it, or had recovered from it provided the deeply sampled blood TCRbeta repertoires that made up the dataset. The repertoires were released in a freely available public database meant as a resource for research on the immune response to SARS-CoV-2. The samples were drawn from the first 160 participants of the ongoing ImmuneRACE study and from some 1,300 subjects provided by 6 global collaborators. Sample metadata almost always included a de-identified subject ID, COVID-19 status, age in years and sex. Where available, HLA class I and class II types were obtained from metadata supplied by the sample provider rather than from assay-based typing.

TCRbeta CDR3 regions were amplified from genomic DNA using the immunoSEQ Assay, a bias-controlled multiplex PCR. For the original study's pipeline: The number of nucleated cells in each sample was estimated from the amplification of reference gene primers within the assay. Sequence reads were collapsed and filtered to measure the absolute abundance of every unique TCRbeta CDR3 rearrangement. For each sample, productive Simpson clonality was calculated as the square root of Simpson's diversity index across productive rearrangements. TCRdb took this table from immuneACCESS and kept in-frame rearrangements with V and J called. Such tables lack part of the clones; where checked against another copy, unresolved V genes explain under half of the gap, and the rest is unexplained. V, J and clone size are taken as reported in that table, and D and trimming were inferred from the DNA itself. The sample records tens of thousands of clones, about 81% of which are singletons. The leading ten clones occupy less than 15% of the sample.

Results the study describes overall, beyond this receptor: Clinical and demographic metadata were provided uncurated, with the amount varying by source and participant.

CDR1 and CDR2 are read off the germline V gene as MNHEY and SVGAGI. Trimming accounts for 2 bases at V and 2 bases at J, while the number of junction bases matched to no gene is 6. The CDR3 numbers 15 residues from cysteine through phenylalanine. This entry keeps only the CDR3 DNA: 45 bases, framed from base 1. The collaborating institutions used their own protocols to collect whole blood in K2EDTA tubes. For TCRbeta analysis, collaborators shipped samples in one of three forms: frozen whole blood, isolated PBMCs, or DNA extracted from either of those sample types. Material for sequencing was peripheral blood. The rearranged segments are TRBV6-5 and TRBJ2-7; 7 bases in between match TRBD1. The TCR was taken from a human donor with acute or convalescent COVID-19. The donor label of this sample is uncertain. In nucleotides, the sequence is TGTGCCAGCAGTTACGGGTCAGGGGGACCCTACGAGCAGTACTTC. Translated, it gives CASSYGSGGPYEQYF.